This is a list of T cell receptor beta chains from one sample in a study of CD8 T cells in ankylosing spondylitis. TCRdb itself ran the 5' RACE reads through MiXCR, one entry per CDR3 protein. This repertoire shows some 240,000 distinct CDR3 sequences, roughly 25% found once; its top ten account for approximately 0.61%. Sequenced sample: blood, either unsorted or a sorted T cell fraction (not recorded which). These receptors came from a male donor with ankylosing spondylitis or in good health (not recorded which). CDR3s leave out the opening cysteine and the closing phenylalanine or tryptophan.

v_call cdr3_aa
TRBV29-1 SVATLMNTEAF
TRBV28 ASSSGGSYGYT
TRBV28 ASRLVAGGNTQY
TRBV5-1 ASSPRPLEGQETQY
TRBV7-3 ASSFQGQTKETQY
TRBV12-2 ASRLGAYQIADSPLH
TRBV6-1 ASSRRQVGDSPLH
TRBV12-3/TRBV12-4 ASRASHPYEQY
TRBV12-3/TRBV12-4 ASTSTGMPSNTGELF
TRBV12-3/TRBV12-4 ASRGSGGPGANVLT
TRBV5-1 ASSLAMAPSTYNEQF
TRBV12-3/TRBV12-4 ASSRDRLTNEKLF
TRBV20-1 SARQMDTDTQY
TRBV20-1 SAPPHSGTSGGDEQF
TRBV28 ASSASTGELF
TRBV20-1 SARAPGSAGGGDEQF
TRBV6-1 ASSVSGRRTEAF
TRBV9 ASSVERGPYTGELF
TRBV20-1 SARRVETQY
TRBV5-4 ASSLRADTQY
TRBV10-3 AIRETTGGAYEQY
TRBV20-1 SARVRTSGDYNEQF
TRBV15 ATSSSIVDTQY
TRBV2 ASSEALGTRSQY
TRBV6-2/TRBV6-3 ASSYLVQRKDTQY
TRBV30 AWSVSLTRTSYNEQF
TRBV6-5 ASSYWGEQGSGYT
TRBV10-2 ASSASRGYEQY
TRBV20-1 SAREALVGHEQY
TRBV29-1 SVDGLAGVPDTQY
TRBV9 ASSPLGQGALNEQF
TRBV29-1 SVARREDGTDTQY
TRBV20-1 SARRQGYTGELF
TRBV20-1 SARGDSGNTEAF
TRBV20-1 SARKGTGELF
TRBV12-3/TRBV12-4 ASSYRKTNEKLF
TRBV20-1 SAAQGTFSEQY
TRBV7-2 ASTFQTGPKETQY
TRBV6-1 ASRPGDRGSYEQY
TRBV18 ASSPLGGPDGQF
TRBV5-1 ASSLAGSGTNTGELF
TRBV11-2 ASSTTSGGRNEQF
TRBV20-1 SASARGGNQPQH
TRBV11-2 ASSHARGKEDYGYT
TRBV12-3/TRBV12-4 ASSRSGGPGNEQF
TRBV27 ASSRPGAQSYEQY
TRBV5-5 ASSLNSGERGGYT
TRBV3-1 ASSQEIGYNIQY
TRBV12-3/TRBV12-4 ASSTGRLNYGYT
TRBV3-1 ASSARAGAPESEQF
TRBV10-3 ATQGTDAYEQY
TRBV7-2 ASSFRGNEQF